This T cell receptor (beta chain) is drawn from a study of cytomegalovirus exposure and HLA in healthy donors. Study-wide points: The authors excluded some V segments, including TRBV6-2 and TRBV6-3, as indistinguishable. In a later analysis, TCR beta V- and J-gene trimming showed a link to a missense DCLRE1C variant. Most of the TCR beta V segments (in an earlier analysis) were productive either about 87% or about 30% of the time.

With 60 Vbeta and 13 Jbeta primers, the PCR was carried out. In the source study's methods: Later, tens of millions of unique TCR beta chains were counted in an analysis, and 10 million to 12 million of them were shared. Profiled with immunoSEQ multiplex PCR; TCRdb holds only in-frame clones, not every one. V and J calls and clone size come straight from that table; D and trimming were deduced from the DNA. The sample lists over 150,000 clones, 65% to 85% seen once, with 2.5% to 3.5% in the top ten. Concerning this clone itself: Its target is not known.

The CDR3 totals 16 residues. CDR1 is LGHNA, CDR2 YSLEER, per germline. With 3 bases clipped from V and 7 bases from J, the junction kept 9 bases outside the gene matches. The chain uses TRBV4-3 and TRBJ2-1, with TRBD1 identical over 10 bases. Sequenced material: PBMCs. The source of this sequence is a woman aged 50 to 60 in good health and CMV-seropositive. In nucleotides, the CDR3 is TGCGCCAGCAGCCAGCTAGGGACAGGGGTTGAAAATGAGCAGTTCTTC. Translation: CASSQLGTGVENEQFF.